This TCR beta chain was identified in a study of T cell responses to AZD1222 COVID-19 vaccine. Germline CDR1 and CDR2: ENHRY and SYGVKD. The CDR3 totals 13 residues. The junction had 9 bases not matched to a gene; V was cut back by 10 bases and J by 5 bases. The table came from immunoSEQ multiplex PCR; TCRdb's copy has only in-frame clones and leaves some out. The sample shows 77,000 or so clones, 80% to 95% of them seen only once. The specimen was peripheral blood, collected 28 days after the second AZD1222 dose. J is TRBJ1-2 and V is TRBV10-3; TRBD1 aligns across 8 bases. The TCR comes from an adult who received the AZD1222 COVID-19 vaccine. CDR3 sequence: CASRDRGRYGYTF. Here the CDR3 DNA reads TGTGCCAGCCGAGACAGGGGAAGATATGGCTACACCTTC.